The present T cell receptor beta chain was sequenced within a study of T cell clonotyping in hematopoietic cell transplantation (dated by TCRdb to 2020 to 2022). Broadly, across the study: A total of 135 blood samples were collected in the study from a few dozen consecutive transplant recipients and their related donors. Patient recruitment ran from 2015 to January 2017, and follow-up continued until September 2020 or death.

About this clone itself: Which antigen it targets is not known. Within one base of it there is no much larger clone, and no base qualities were kept.

The sample's time point, from its label and the paper: 100 days after allo-HCT. Blood from recipients was drawn roughly 28 days before transplant, then again at days 30, 100 and 180 after transplant. Using Nuclei Lysis Solution, genomic DNA was extracted from unfractionated peripheral blood mononuclear cells that were either fresh or cryopreserved. The germline ends are 7 bases apart after V is trimmed by 5 bases and J by 5 bases. According to the germline V gene, CDR1 reads SGHTA and CDR2 reads FQGNSA. The CDR3 runs 11 residues from the cysteine to the phenylalanine. CDR3 DNA only is kept here, 33 bases in frame from base 1. Results the study describes overall, beyond this receptor: The sample size was limited, and CD4 and CD8 repertoire contributions could not be separated because cells were not sorted. Only a small fraction of recipient repertoires overlapped donor repertoires, with over 97% appearing de novo at the given depth. Recipient TCR diversity fell after transplant, with pathologically expanded clonotypes rising progressively from day 30 to day 180. Broader posttransplant TCR repertoire diversity was predicted by donor and pretransplant recipient Inverse Simpson Index values.

With the immunoSEQ assay, which is a bias-controlled multiplex PCR relying on V- and J-specific primers, TCR beta CDR3 regions were amplified from genomic DNA. A second PCR step added a proprietary barcode and Illumina adapter sequences to the CDR3 amplicons. An Illumina MiSeq instrument was used to sequence the CDR3 libraries. For the original study's pipeline: Export and quality control were handled in immunoSEQ Analyzer 3.0, while downstream analyses relied on R Bioconductor and Immunarch. Repertoire metrics were calculated using only productive rearrangements within the normalized downsampled data set. In the normalized cohort, a clonotype counted as pathologically expanded if the clonotype was larger than 5 templates. Repertoire diversity was measured with the Inverse Simpson Index. To capture all clonotypes, CMV-specificity analyses were performed on the non-normalized data set. TCRdb retrieved this table from immuneACCESS and kept in-frame rearrangements only. Not all clones are present; in checked studies, unresolved V genes account for under half, and no reason is known for the remainder. The DNA was the basis for D and trimming; V, J and clone size are from that table. The sample data list some 30,000 clones, and more than 85% of these were observed just once. The ten largest clones capture about 10% of the sample.

The specimen comprised PBMCs, sampled 100 days after allogeneic stem cell transplant. The chain joins TRBV7-2 to TRBJ2-7; TRBD2 might be the D gene, on 5 matching bases. The TCR comes from a female patient in her forties or fifties who had an allogeneic stem cell transplant from a related donor, so the T cells may come from the graft donor. Some clones in this sample may be carry-over from other donors' samples. The CDR3 region reads CASSLRDEQYF. The sequence in DNA is TGTGCCAGCAGCCTGAGGGACGAGCAGTACTTC.